This T cell receptor beta chain was observed in a study of T cell repertoires in cytomegalovirus infection. Study-wide context: In public TCR beta signatures, there were indications of both CMV infection and matching HLA type.

As to this clonotype: What it recognizes is unknown. Since a much larger clone is just one base distant, this may be a read error. No conserved phenylalanine or tryptophan is present at the end of the CDR3, so a read error is the likely explanation.

Findings and limits, study-wide: CMV-specific HLA-C-restricted TCR beta clonotypes dominated the ex vivo response.

There are 13 residues in the CDR3. CDR1 and CDR2 from the germline V gene are SGHVS and FNYEAQ. Trimming pared 4 bases from V and 4 bases from J, leaving 7 bases between. TCRdb passed the reads through MiXCR, listing each CDR3 protein once. The data show approximately 350,000 distinct CDR3 sequences, about 32% seen once. The source of this sequence is a human donor in good health (CMV status not recorded). Some clones in this sample may be carry-over from other donors' samples. The source was cultured PBMCs, collected from culture after CMV antigen stimulation. This rearrangement joins TRBV7-6 to TRBJ1-4; D uncertain. The CDR3 loop reads CASSYNSNEKLFC. CDR3 coding DNA: TGTGCCAGCAGCTACAACAGTAATGAAAAACTGTTTTGT.